This T cell receptor beta chain derives from a study of T cells after yellow fever vaccination. About the research overall: When fractions had low cell numbers, they were prepared with SMART-Seq v4 Ultra Low Input.

TCRdb re-called the 5' RACE reads through MiXCR, storing one row per CDR3 protein. The data show some 600,000 distinct CDR3 sequences, with 17% seen just once and roughly 17% held by the top ten. The CDR3 covers 13 residues. Deletions cut 0 bases from V and 14 bases from J, with 14 bases between. The germline gives CDR1 LGHDT, CDR2 YNNKEL (reference sequence). There are a few counts of this clonotype. Its antigen is undetermined. Study results and caveats: Abundant clonotypes from the bulk population could contaminate FACS-sorted repertoires.

Sequencing was performed on PBMCs, taken 5 days after the first yellow fever vaccination. The TCR originated in a man aged 18 to 29 who received the YFV17D yellow fever vaccine. The V gene is TRBV3-1, the J gene TRBJ2-1; D not certain. The CDR3: CASSQEALHPEFF. CDR3 coding DNA: TGTGCCAGCAGCCAAGAGGCCCTCCACCCCGAGTTCTTC.